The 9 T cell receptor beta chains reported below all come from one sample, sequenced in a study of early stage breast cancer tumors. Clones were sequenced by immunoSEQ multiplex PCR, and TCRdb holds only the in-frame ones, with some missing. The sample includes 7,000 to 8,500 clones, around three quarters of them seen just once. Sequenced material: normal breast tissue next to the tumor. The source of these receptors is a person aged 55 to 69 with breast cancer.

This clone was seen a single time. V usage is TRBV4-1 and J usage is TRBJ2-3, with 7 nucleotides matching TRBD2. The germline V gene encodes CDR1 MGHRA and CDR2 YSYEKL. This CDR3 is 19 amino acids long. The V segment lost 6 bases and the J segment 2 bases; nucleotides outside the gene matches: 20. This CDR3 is CASRQSFTGASGFTDTQYF. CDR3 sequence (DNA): TGCGCCAGCAGACAGTCCTTCACCGGAGCTAGCGGATTCACAGATACGCAGTATTTT.

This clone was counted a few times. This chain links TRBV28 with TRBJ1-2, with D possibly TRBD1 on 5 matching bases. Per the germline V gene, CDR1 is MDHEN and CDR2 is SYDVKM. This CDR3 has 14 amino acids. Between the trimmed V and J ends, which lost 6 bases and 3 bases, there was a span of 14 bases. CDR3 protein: CASRGPGGYYGYTF. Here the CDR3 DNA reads TGTGCCAGCAGGGGACCTGGGGGGTACTATGGCTACACCTTC.

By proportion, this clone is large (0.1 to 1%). The DNA for the CDR3 is TGTGCCAGCAGTGACACCCCACAGAGCCCCGGCTATGGCTACACCTTC. Amino acids: CASSDTPQSPGYGYTF. The chain employs TRBV6-4 and TRBJ1-2, with D uncertain. CDR1 and CDR2 (germline): MRHNA, SNTAGT. The V end lost 2 bases, the J end lost 4 bases, and 17 bases lay between the germline ends. The CDR3 contains 16 residues.

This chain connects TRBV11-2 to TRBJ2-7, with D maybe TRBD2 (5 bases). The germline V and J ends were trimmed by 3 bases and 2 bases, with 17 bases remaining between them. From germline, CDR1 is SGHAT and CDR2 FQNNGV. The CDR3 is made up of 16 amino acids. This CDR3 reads CASSFSLASGAYEQYF. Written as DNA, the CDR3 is TGTGCCAGCAGCTTTTCCCTGGCCAGCGGAGCCTACGAGCAGTACTTC.

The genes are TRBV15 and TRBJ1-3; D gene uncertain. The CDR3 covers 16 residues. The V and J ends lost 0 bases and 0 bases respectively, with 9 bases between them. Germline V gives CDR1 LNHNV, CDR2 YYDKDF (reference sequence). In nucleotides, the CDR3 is TGTGCCACCAGCAGAGATATGGGCCCCTCTGGAAACACCATATATTTT. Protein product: CATSRDMGPSGNTIYF.

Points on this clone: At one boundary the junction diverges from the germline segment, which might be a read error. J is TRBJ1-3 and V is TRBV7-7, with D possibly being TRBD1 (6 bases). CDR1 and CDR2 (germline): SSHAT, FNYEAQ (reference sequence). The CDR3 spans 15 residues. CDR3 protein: CASSSTGSPGNTIYF. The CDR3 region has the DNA TGTGCTAGCAGCTCAACAGGGAGCCCTGGAAACACCATATATTTT.

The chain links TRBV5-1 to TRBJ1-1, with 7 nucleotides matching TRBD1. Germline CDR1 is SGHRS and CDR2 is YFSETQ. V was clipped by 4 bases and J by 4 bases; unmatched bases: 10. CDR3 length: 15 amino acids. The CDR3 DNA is TGCGCCAGCAGCAGAACGGGACAGACAAGCACTGAAGCTTTCTTT. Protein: CASSRTGQTSTEAFF.

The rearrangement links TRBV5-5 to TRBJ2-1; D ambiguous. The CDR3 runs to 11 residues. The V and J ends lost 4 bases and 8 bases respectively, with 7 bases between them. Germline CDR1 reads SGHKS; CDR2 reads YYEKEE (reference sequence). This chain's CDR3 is CASSQDYEQFF. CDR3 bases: TGTGCCAGCAGCCAAGACTATGAGCAGTTCTTC.

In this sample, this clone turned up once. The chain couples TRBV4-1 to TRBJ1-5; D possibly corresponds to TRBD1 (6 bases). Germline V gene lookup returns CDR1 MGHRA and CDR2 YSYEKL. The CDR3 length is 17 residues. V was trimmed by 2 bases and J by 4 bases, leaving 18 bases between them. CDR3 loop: CASSQTILRGGNQPQHF. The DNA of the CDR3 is TGCGCCAGCAGCCAAACTATCCTCAGGGGAGGTAATCAGCCCCAGCATTTT.